This is a list of T cell receptor beta chains from one sample in a study of cytomegalovirus exposure and HLA in healthy donors. Assay: immunoSEQ multiplex PCR; the TCRdb copy retains only in-frame clones and omits some. The table shows some 79,000 clones, with 90% to 95% occurring only once. The sample comprised PBMCs. These receptors originate from a woman under 30 in good health and CMV-seropositive. The CDR3 runs from the conserved cysteine through the conserved F or W. D genes are given only for firm matches. Size is omitted from some rows. Given values are once, few, many or a class for expanded clones.

CDR3: CASSLRSGGLNTGELFF
DNA: TGCGCCAGCAGCTTACGATCGGGGGGCCTCAACACCGGGGAGCTGTTTTTT
size: .
J: TRBJ2-2
D: .
V: TRBV5-1

CDR3: CASSLAGSYEQYF
DNA: TGTGCCAGCAGCTTGGCGGGGTCCTACGAGCAGTACTTC
size: .
J: TRBJ2-7
D: .
V: TRBV7-2

CDR3: CASSLTRANSPLHF
DNA: TGTGCCAGCAGCTTAACCAGGGCTAATTCACCCCTCCACTTT
size: .
J: TRBJ1-6
D: .
V: TRBV7-6

CDR3: CASSSRSRGGYNEQFF
DNA: TGTGCCAGCAGCTCCAGGTCGAGGGGGGGTTACAATGAGCAGTTCTTC
size: .
J: TRBJ2-1
D: .
V: TRBV11-2

CDR3: CASSARRNRDYQETQYF
DNA: TGTGCCAGCAGTGCTCGACGTAATCGGGACTACCAAGAGACCCAGTACTTC
size: .
J: TRBJ2-5
D: .
V: TRBV6-1

CDR3: CASSREAGEETQYF
DNA: TGTGCCAGCAGTCGAGAAGCGGGTGAAGAGACCCAGTACTTC
size: .
J: TRBJ2-5
D: .
V: TRBV7-8

CDR3: CASSIGLTRPGHF
DNA: TGTGCCAGTAGTATAGGCCTAACTCGCCCCGGGCATTTT
size: .
J: TRBJ1-5
D: .
V: TRBV19

CDR3: CASSPREPNSPLHF
DNA: TGTGCCAGCAGCCCGCGGGAACCTAATTCACCCCTCCACTTT
size: .
J: TRBJ1-6
D: .
V: TRBV5-4

CDR3: CASSYSEGRYGYTF
DNA: TGTGCCAGCAGTTACTCGGAGGGGCGCTATGGCTACACCTTC
size: .
J: TRBJ1-2
D: .
V: TRBV6-5

CDR3: CASSEALGVAGKETQYF
DNA: TGTGCCAGCAGTGAAGCGCTGGGTGTAGCGGGTAAAGAGACCCAGTACTTC
size: .
J: TRBJ2-5
D: TRBD2
V: TRBV2

CDR3: CASKISEDNEKLFF
DNA: TGTGCCAGCAAGATCAGCGAGGATAATGAAAAACTGTTTTTT
size: .
J: TRBJ1-4
D: .
V: TRBV6-1

CDR3: CASSVLAGVHEQYF
DNA: TGTGCCAGCAGCGTACTAGCGGGTGTACACGAGCAGTACTTC
size: .
J: TRBJ2-7
D: TRBD2
V: TRBV7-2

CDR3: CASSSDRGPFYEQYF
DNA: TGTGCCAGCAGTTCAGACAGGGGTCCCTTCTACGAGCAGTACTTC
size: .
J: TRBJ2-7
D: TRBD1
V: TRBV6-1

CDR3: CASSFDRVRKLFF
DNA: TGTGCCAGCAGCTTCGACAGGGTGAGAAAACTGTTTTTT
size: .
J: TRBJ1-4
D: TRBD1
V: TRBV7-8

CDR3: CASSFERNEKLFF
DNA: TGTGCCAGCAGCTTTGAACGGAATGAAAAACTGTTTTTT
size: .
J: TRBJ1-4
D: .
V: TRBV5-8

CDR3: CASKGGDQPQHF
DNA: TGTGCCAGCAAAGGGGGGGATCAGCCCCAGCATTTT
size: once
J: TRBJ1-5
D: .
V: TRBV28

CDR3: CASSRSTSVNTGELFF
DNA: TGCGCCAGCAGCCGGTCGACTAGCGTAAACACCGGGGAGCTGTTTTTT
size: .
J: TRBJ2-2
D: TRBD2
V: TRBV4-3

CDR3: CASSLAGLVGEQFF
DNA: TGTGCCAGCAGCTTGGCCGGGTTGGTGGGTGAGCAGTTCTTC
size: .
J: TRBJ2-1
D: .
V: TRBV5-6

CDR3: CASSSPLDRGNEKLFF
DNA: TGCGCCAGCAGCTCTCCTCTAGACAGGGGTAACGAAAAACTGTTTTTT
size: .
J: TRBJ1-4
D: TRBD1
V: TRBV5-1

CDR3: CASSLAMTPGQGYTEAFF
DNA: TGTGCCAGCAGCTTAGCGATGACCCCGGGACAGGGCTACACTGAAGCTTTCTTT
size: .
J: TRBJ1-1
D: TRBD1
V: TRBV7-8

CDR3: CASSLAREGLLGYKFF
DNA: TGCGCCAGCAGCTTGGCGCGGGAGGGCCTCTTGGGCTACAAGTTCTTC
size: .
J: TRBJ2-1
D: TRBD2
V: TRBV5-1

CDR3: CASSQGTANYGYTF
DNA: TGCGCCAGCAGCCAAGGGACAGCTAACTATGGCTACACCTTC
size: few
J: TRBJ1-2
D: .
V: TRBV4-3

CDR3: CSVGSTGEIYGYTF
DNA: TGCAGCGTTGGATCAACAGGAGAAATCTATGGCTACACCTTC
size: .
J: TRBJ1-2
D: .
V: TRBV29-1

CDR3: CASSLSGTVQLIYTGELFF
DNA: TGTGCCAGCAGTTTATCAGGGACAGTTCAGTTAATTTATACCGGGGAGCTGTTTTTT
size: .
J: TRBJ2-2
D: TRBD1
V: TRBV28

CDR3: CASRVGLAGYNEQFF
DNA: TGTGCCAGCAGAGTAGGACTAGCGGGATACAATGAGCAGTTCTTC
size: .
J: TRBJ2-1
D: TRBD2
V: TRBV6-1

CDR3: CASSRSGTGIYEQYF
DNA: TGTGCCAGCAGCAGGTCCGGGACAGGGATCTACGAGCAGTACTTC
size: .
J: TRBJ2-7
D: TRBD1
V: TRBV5-8

CDR3: CASSTPPAGTGDFYGYTF
DNA: TGTGCCAGTAGTACGCCCCCAGCCGGGACAGGAGACTTCTATGGCTACACCTTC
size: .
J: TRBJ1-2
D: TRBD1
V: TRBV19

CDR3: CASSLGGTAWTQYF
DNA: TGTGCCAGCAGTTTAGGCGGGACCGCTTGGACCCAGTACTTC
size: .
J: TRBJ2-5
D: .
V: TRBV28

CDR3: CASSVESGTDTQYF
DNA: TGCGCCAGCAGCGTTGAGAGCGGCACAGATACGCAGTATTTT
size: .
J: TRBJ2-3
D: .
V: TRBV5-1

CDR3: CASGRRGSPDTQYF
DNA: TGTGCCAGCGGACGTCGCGGGAGCCCAGATACGCAGTATTTT
size: .
J: TRBJ2-3
D: TRBD2
V: TRBV7-2

CDR3: CSAGAAYEQYF
DNA: TGCAGTGCTGGGGCCGCGTACGAGCAGTACTTC
size: .
J: TRBJ2-7
D: .
V: TRBV20-1